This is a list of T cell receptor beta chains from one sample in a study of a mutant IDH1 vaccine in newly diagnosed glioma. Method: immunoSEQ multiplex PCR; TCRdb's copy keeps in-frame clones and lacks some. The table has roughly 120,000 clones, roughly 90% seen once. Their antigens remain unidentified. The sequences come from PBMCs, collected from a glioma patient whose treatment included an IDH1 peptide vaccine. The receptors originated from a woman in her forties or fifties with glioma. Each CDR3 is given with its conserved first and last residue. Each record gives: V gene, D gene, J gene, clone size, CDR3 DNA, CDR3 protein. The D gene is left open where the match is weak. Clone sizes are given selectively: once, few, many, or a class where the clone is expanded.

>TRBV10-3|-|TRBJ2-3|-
TGTGCCATCAGTTCGGGAACGAAGACAGATACGCAGTATTTT
CAISSGTKTDTQYF
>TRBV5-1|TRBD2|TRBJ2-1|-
TGCGCCAGCAGCTTGGAGTTATCGCTAGCGGACCCGTTCTTC
CASSLELSLADPFF
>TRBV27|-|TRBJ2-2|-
TGTGCCAGCAGGGGTGATGTCACCCGAGCCGGGGAGCTGTTTTTT
CASRGDVTRAGELFF
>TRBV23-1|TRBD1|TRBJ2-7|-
TGCGCCAGCACCCAGATTTGGGACAGGTATTTGCCCCGCTCCTACGAGCAGTACTTC
CASTQIWDRYLPRSYEQYF
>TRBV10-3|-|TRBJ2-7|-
TGTGCCATCAGCGCCGGGGGCAGGGTCTACGAGCAGTACTTC
CAISAGGRVYEQYF
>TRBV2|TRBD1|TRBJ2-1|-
TGTGCCAGCAGTGGACCGGGACAGGGGGCGAATAGCTACAATGAGCAGTTCTTC
CASSGPGQGANSYNEQFF
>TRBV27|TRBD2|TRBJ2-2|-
TGTGCCAGCAGTCCCGAGACTAGCGCCCACACCGGGGAGCTGTTTTTT
CASSPETSAHTGELFF
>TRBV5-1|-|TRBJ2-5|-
TGCGCCAGCAGCTTGGCCGGGGCCCAAGAGACCCAGTACTTC
CASSLAGAQETQYF
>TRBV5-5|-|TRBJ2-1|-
TGTGCCAGCAGCTTGGGGAACAATGAGCAGTTCTTC
CASSLGNNEQFF
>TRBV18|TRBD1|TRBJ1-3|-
TGTGCCAGCTCACCGGAGGGGGCGCTTAACACCATATATTTT
CASSPEGALNTIYF
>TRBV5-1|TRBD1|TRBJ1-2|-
TGCGCCAGCAGCTTGGCCCGACAGGGGGCAGATGGCTACACCTTC
CASSLARQGADGYTF
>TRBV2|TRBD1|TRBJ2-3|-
TGTGCCAGCAGAACAGGGGCCGGCACAGATACGCAGTATTTT
CASRTGAGTDTQYF
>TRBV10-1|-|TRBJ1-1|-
TGCGCCAGCAGTTCGGGACCGAGAAACACTGAAGCTTTCTTT
CASSSGPRNTEAFF
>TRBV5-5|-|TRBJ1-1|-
TGTGCCAGCAGATTGCAGGGGCCGAACACTGAAGCTTTCTTT
CASRLQGPNTEAFF
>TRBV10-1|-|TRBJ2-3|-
TGCGCCAGCAGTACCTCGACAGGTTGGGGCACAGATACGCAGTATTTT
CASSTSTGWGTDTQYF
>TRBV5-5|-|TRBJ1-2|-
TGTGCCAGCAGCTTCCCGCAGGGGAGCAAAGCTGGCTACACCTTC
CASSFPQGSKAGYTF
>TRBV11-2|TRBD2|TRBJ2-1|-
TGTGCCAGCAGCTTAGTTGGTAGCGGGCCGAACAATGAGCAGTTCTTC
CASSLVGSGPNNEQFF
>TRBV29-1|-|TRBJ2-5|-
TGCAGCGTTGAGGGGCCGGGGAGACGCCAAGAGACCCAGTACTTC
CSVEGPGRRQETQYF
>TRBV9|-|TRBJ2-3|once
TGTGCCAGCAGCGTAGTGTCAGATACGCAGTATTTT
CASSVVSDTQYF
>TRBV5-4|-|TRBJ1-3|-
TGTGCCAGCAGCTTCTTGGGGGGAAACACCATATATTTT
CASSFLGGNTIYF
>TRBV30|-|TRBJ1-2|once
TGTGCCTGGGGGAGGGCAGGGGGCTACACCTTC
CAWGRAGGYTF
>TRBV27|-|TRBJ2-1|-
TGTGCCAGCAGTCTGGACGGATACAATGAGCAGTTCTTC
CASSLDGYNEQFF
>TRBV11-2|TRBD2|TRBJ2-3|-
TGTGCCAGCAGCTTAGATATAACGGGGGGGGTAGATACGCAGTATTTT
CASSLDITGGVDTQYF
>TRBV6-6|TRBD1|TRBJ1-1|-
TGTGCCAGCAGTATCACAGGGGGTAGTAACACTGAAGCTTTCTTT
CASSITGGSNTEAFF
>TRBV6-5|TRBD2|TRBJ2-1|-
TGTGCCAGCAGTCGGGGACTAGCGGGAGCGAATGAGCAGTTCTTC
CASSRGLAGANEQFF
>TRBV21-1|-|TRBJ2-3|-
TGTGCCAGCGCAGGCGGGAGGGGTTCGGATACGCAGTATTTT
CASAGGRGSDTQYF
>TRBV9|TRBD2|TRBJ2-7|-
TGTGCCAGCAGCTCCCGAATGGGACTAGCGGGAGACGAGCAGTACTTC
CASSSRMGLAGDEQYF
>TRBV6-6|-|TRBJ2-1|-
TGTGCCACCTCCGCGGGACGGGTCTTC
CATSAGRVF
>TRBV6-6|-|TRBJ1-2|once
TGTGCCAGCAGTTACATGGGGGACGGCAACTATGGCTACACCTTC
CASSYMGDGNYGYTF
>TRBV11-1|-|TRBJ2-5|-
TGTGCCAGCAGCTCCCGGGAAGGGCATTACCAAGAGACCCAGTACTTC
CASSSREGHYQETQYF
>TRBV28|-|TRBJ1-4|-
TGTGCCAGCAGTTTATCCGGGTTTGAAAAACTGTTTTTT
CASSLSGFEKLFF
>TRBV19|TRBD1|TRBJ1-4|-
TGTGCCAGTAGTATGGACAGGGAAGGGACTAATGAAAAACTGTTTTTT
CASSMDREGTNEKLFF
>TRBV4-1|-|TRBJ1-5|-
TGCGCCAGCAGCCAAGTGGCAAGGCGAGATAGCAATCAGCCCCAGCATTTT
CASSQVARRDSNQPQHF
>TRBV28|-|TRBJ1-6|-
TGTGCCAGCAGAGGCCCAGGGAGCTCCTATAATTCACCCCTCCACTTT
CASRGPGSSYNSPLHF
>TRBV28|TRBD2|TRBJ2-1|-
TGTGCCAGCAGTTTTACCTTAGCGGGATACAATGAGCAGTTCTTC
CASSFTLAGYNEQFF
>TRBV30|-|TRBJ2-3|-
TGTGCCTGGAGTCGAGGGGGTGGACGTACAGATACGCAGTATTTT
CAWSRGGGRTDTQYF
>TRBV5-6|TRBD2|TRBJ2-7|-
TGTGCCAGCAGCCTTGGGGCTAGCGGGAGGTACGACGAGCAGTACTTC
CASSLGASGRYDEQYF
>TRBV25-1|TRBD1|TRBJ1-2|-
TGTGCCAGCAGTGAATGGGGACAGGGATCTGGCTACACCTTC
CASSEWGQGSGYTF
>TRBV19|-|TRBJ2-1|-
TGTGCCAGTAGTACTCCCAGGGGCCGCGGTGGGGTCGATGAGCAGTTCTTC
CASSTPRGRGGVDEQFF
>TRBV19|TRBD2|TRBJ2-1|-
TGTGCCAGTAGTATAATTAGCGGGACGAGCTCCTACAATGAGCAGTTCTTC
CASSIISGTSSYNEQFF
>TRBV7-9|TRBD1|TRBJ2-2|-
TGTGCCAGCAGCTTCCCGACAGGGAAGAACACCGGGGAGCTGTTTTTT
CASSFPTGKNTGELFF
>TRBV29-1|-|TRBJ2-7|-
TGCAGCGTCACCCCAGGGGGGGGCGGCGAGCAGTACTTC
CSVTPGGGGEQYF
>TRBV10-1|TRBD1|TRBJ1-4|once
TGCGCCAAGGATGAGGGGGCACTGTTTTTT
CAKDEGALFF
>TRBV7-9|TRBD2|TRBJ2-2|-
TGTGCCAGCACTCCGGGACTAGCGGACCCGGGCGGGGAGCTGTTTTTT
CASTPGLADPGGELFF
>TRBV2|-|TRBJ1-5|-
TGTGCCAGCAGGGGGGACGGGGAATCGCCCCAGCATTTT
CASRGDGESPQHF
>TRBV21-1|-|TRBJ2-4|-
TGTGCCAGCACCACAGGGGGACGACCCGGAAACGGCATTCAGTACTTC
CASTTGGRPGNGIQYF
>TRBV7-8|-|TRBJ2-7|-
TGTGCCAGCAGCTTCCGGGAAAGAACATACGAGCAGTACTTC
CASSFRERTYEQYF
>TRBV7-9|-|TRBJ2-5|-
TGTGCCAGCAGCTCCCCGGCAGGGGGGGGCCAAGAGACCCAGTACTTC
CASSSPAGGGQETQYF
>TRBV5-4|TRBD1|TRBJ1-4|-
TGTGCCAGCAGCAGAGGACAGGGAAGAGGAGAAAAACTGTTTTTT
CASSRGQGRGEKLFF
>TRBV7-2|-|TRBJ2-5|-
TGTGCCAGCAGCTTAGACGGGTTATTACGAGGGCAGTACTTC
CASSLDGLLRGQYF
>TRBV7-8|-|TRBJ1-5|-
TGTGCCAGCAGCTTATTACAGAGATTTAGCAATCAGCCCCAGCATTTT
CASSLLQRFSNQPQHF
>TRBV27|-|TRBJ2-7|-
TGTGCCAGCAGTTCACCGACATCACTGAACTCCTACGAGCAGTACTTC
CASSSPTSLNSYEQYF